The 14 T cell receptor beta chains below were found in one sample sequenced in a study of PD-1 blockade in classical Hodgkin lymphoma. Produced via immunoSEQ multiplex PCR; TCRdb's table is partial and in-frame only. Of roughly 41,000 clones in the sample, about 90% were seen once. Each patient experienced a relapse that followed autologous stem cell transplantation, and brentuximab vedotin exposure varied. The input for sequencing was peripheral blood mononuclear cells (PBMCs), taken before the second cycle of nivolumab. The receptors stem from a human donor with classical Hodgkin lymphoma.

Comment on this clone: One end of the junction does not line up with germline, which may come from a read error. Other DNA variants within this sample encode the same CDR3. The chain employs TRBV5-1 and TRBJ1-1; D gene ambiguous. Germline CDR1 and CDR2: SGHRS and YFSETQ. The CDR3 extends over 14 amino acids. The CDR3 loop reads CASSSTDLNTEAFF. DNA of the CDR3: TGCGCCAGCAGCTCCACTGACCTGAACACTGAGGCTTTCTTT.

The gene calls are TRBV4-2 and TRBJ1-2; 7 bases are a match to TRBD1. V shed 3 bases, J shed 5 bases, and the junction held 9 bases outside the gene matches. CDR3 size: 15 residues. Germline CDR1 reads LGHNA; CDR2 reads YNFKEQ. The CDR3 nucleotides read TGTGCCAGCAGCCAGGGACAGACAGGGAATTATGGCTACACCTTC. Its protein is CASSQGQTGNYGYTF.

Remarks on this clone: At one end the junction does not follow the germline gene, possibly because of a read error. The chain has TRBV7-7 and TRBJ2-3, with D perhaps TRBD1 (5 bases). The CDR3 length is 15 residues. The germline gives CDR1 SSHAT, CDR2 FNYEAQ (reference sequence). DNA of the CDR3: TGTGCTAGCAGCCTAAGCGAGACAGTAGGAGATACGCAGTATTTT. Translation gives CASSLSETVGDTQYF. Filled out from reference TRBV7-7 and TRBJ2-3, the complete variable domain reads GAGVSQSPRYKVTKRGQDVTLRCDPISSHATLYWYQQALGQGPEFLTYFNYEAQPDKSGLPSDRFSAERPEGSISTLTIQRTEQRDSAMYRCASSLSETVGDTQYFGPGTRLTVL.

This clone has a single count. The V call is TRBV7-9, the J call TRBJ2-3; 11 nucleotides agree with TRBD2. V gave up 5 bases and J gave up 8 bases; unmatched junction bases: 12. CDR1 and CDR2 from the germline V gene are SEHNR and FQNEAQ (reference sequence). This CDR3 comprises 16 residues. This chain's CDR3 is CASSQAATSGMGTQYF. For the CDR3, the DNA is TGTGCCAGCAGCCAGGCAGCGACTAGCGGGATGGGTACGCAGTATTTT.

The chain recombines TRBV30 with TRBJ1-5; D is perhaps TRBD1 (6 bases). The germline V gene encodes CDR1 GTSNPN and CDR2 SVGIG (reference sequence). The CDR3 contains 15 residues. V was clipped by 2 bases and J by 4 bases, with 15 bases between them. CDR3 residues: CAWSYPGTLNQPQHF. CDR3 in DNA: TGTGCCTGGAGTTATCCCGGGACACTGAATCAGCCCCAGCATTTT.

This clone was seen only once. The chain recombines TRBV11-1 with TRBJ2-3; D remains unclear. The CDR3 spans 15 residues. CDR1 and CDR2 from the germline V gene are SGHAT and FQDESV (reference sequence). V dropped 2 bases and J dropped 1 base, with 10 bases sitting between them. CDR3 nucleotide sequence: TGTGCCAGCAGCTTACCGGAATCTGGCACAGATACGCAGTATTTT. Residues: CASSLPESGTDTQYF.

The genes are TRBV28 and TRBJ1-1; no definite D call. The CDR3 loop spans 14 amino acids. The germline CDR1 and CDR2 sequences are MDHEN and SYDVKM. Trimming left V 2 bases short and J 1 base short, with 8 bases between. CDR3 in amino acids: CASSLGSANTEAFF. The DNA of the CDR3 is TGTGCCAGCAGTTTAGGGTCAGCGAACACTGAAGCTTTCTTT.

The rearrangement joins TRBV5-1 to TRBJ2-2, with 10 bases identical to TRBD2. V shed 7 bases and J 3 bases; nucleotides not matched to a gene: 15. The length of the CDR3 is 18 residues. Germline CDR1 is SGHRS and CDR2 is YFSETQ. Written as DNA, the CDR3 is TGCGCCAGCTTCCGAACGGGAGCGGGAGGGTCCTACACCGGGGAGCTGTTTTTT. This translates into CASFRTGAGGSYTGELFF. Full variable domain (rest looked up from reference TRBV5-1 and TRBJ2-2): KAGVTQTPRYLIKTRGQQVTLSCSPISGHRSVSWYQQTPGQGLQFLFEYFSETQRNKGNFPGRFSGRQFSNSRSEMNVSTLELGDSALYLCASFRTGAGGSYTGELFFGEGSRLTVL.

CDR3 residues: CASSLGSSGYDEQFF. For the CDR3, the DNA is TGTGCCAGCAGCTTGGGTTCTAGCGGGTATGATGAGCAGTTCTTC. The genes are TRBV5-8 and TRBJ2-1, with 8 positions matching TRBD2. The CDR3 runs to 15 residues. Germline values: CDR1 SGHTS, CDR2 YDEGEE. Losses at the gene ends were 0 bases for V and 8 bases for J; bases not matched to a gene: 7.

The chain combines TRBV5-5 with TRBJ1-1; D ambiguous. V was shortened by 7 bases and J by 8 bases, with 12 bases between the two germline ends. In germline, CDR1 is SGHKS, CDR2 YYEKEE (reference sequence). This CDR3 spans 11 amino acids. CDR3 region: CASRLTPEAFF. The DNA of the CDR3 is TGTGCCAGCCGTCTCACCCCGGAAGCTTTCTTT. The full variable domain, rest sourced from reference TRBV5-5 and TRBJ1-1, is DAGVTQSPTHLIKTRGQQVTLRCSPISGHKSVSWYQQVLGQGPQFIFQYYEKEERGRGNFPDRFSARQFPNYSSELNVNALLLGDSALYLCASRLTPEAFFGQGTRLTVV.

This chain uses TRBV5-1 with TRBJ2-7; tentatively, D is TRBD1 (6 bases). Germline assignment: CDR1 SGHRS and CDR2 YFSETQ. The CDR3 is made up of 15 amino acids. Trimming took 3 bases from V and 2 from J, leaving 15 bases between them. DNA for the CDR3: TGCGCCAGCAGCTGGCGGGCAGGGACAACCTACGAGCAGTACTTC. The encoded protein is CASSWRAGTTYEQYF.

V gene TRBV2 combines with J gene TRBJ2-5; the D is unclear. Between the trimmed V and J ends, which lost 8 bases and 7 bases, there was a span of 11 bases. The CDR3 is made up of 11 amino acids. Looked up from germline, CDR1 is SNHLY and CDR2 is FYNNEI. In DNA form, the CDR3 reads TGTGCCAGCCAAGATCCCGGGACCCAGTACTTC. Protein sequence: CASQDPGTQYF. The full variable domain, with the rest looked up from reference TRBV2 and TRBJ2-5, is EPEVTQTPSHQVTQMGQEVILRCVPISNHLYFYWYRQILGQKVEFLVSFYNNEISEKSEIFDDQFSVERPDGSNFTLKIRSTKLEDSAMYFCASQDPGTQYFGPGTRLLVL.

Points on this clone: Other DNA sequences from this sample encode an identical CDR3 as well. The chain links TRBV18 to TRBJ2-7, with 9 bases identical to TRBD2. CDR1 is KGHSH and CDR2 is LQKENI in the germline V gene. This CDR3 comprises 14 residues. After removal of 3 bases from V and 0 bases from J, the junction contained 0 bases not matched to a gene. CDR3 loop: CASSPTSGSYEQYF. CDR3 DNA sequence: TGTGCCAGCTCACCGACTAGCGGCTCCTACGAGCAGTACTTC.

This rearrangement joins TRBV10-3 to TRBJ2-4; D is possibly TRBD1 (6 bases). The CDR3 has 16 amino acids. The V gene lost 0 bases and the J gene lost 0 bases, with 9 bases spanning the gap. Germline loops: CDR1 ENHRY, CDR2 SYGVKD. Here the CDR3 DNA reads TGTGCCATCAGTGAGTCCCAGGGGCTAGCCAAAAACATTCAGTACTTC. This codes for CAISESQGLAKNIQYF.